The 5 T cell receptor beta chains reported below all come from one sample, sequenced in a study of beta chain features in type 1 diabetes. Every isolated RNA sample was fully reverse transcribed, so sequencing captured expressed TCRB transcripts. The data were produced by immunoSEQ multiplex PCR, yet TCRdb's version contains in-frame clones alone and is incomplete. The sample holds approximately 400,000 clones, approximately 16% seen once. Sequenced: naive CD4+ T cells from blood. Source of these receptors: a woman aged 18-30 years in good health.

This clone has only a few counts. The chain uses TRBV9 and TRBJ2-1, with 7 bases fitting TRBD2. Germline V gene sequence: CDR1 SGDLS, CDR2 YYNGEE. V lost 6 bases, J lost 9 bases, and 9 bases stayed unmatched. This CDR3 has 13 residues. DNA for the CDR3: TGTGCCAGCAACTCGTGGGGAGGGTTTGAGCAGTTCTTC. Its translation is CASNSWGGFEQFF.

This rearrangement joins TRBV7-2 to TRBJ2-3, with D perhaps TRBD2 (5 bases). Germline loops: CDR1 SGHTA, CDR2 FQGNSA. This CDR3 is 15 amino acids long. V was clipped by 2 bases and J by 1 base, with 10 bases between them. Here the CDR3 DNA reads TGTGCCAGCAGCTTAAGGGTGAGGGGCACAGATACGCAGTATTTT. Amino acid sequence: CASSLRVRGTDTQYF.

The CDR3 nucleotides read TGTGCCAGCAGCCATTTGTACGGGACTAGCGGGATAAAAGCCTACGAGCAGTACTTC. Protein product: CASSHLYGTSGIKAYEQYF. V gene TRBV4-2 combines with J gene TRBJ2-7; 13 bases align to TRBD2. Per the germline V gene, CDR1 is LGHNA and CDR2 is YNFKEQ. The CDR3 spans 19 residues. The J segment lost 2 bases and the V segment lost 3 bases, leaving 13 bases of the junction unmatched.

The chain has TRBV11-1 and TRBJ2-1; 8 positions match TRBD2. The CDR3 contains 16 residues. Germline V gene data show CDR1 as SGHAT and CDR2 as FQDESV (reference sequence). Trimming at V came to 2 bases and at J to 7 bases, leaving 10 bases not matched to a gene. This chain's CDR3 is CASSLRPGGPGNEQFF. The CDR3 nucleotides are TGTGCCAGCAGCTTAAGGCCGGGAGGGCCGGGGAATGAGCAGTTCTTC.

J is TRBJ2-3 and V is TRBV5-1, with a possible D match to TRBD2 (6 bases). Per germline, CDR1 SGHRS and CDR2 YFSETQ. V shed 6 bases and J shed 0 bases, with 14 bases lying between them. The length of the CDR3 is 15 residues. The CDR3 loop reads CASNHGGTSTDTQYF. The CDR3 DNA reads TGCGCCAGCAACCACGGAGGGACTAGCACAGATACGCAGTATTTT. Based on the CDR3 plus reference TRBV5-1 and TRBJ2-3, the full variable domain is KAGVTQTPRYLIKTRGQQVTLSCSPISGHRSVSWYQQTPGQGLQFLFEYFSETQRNKGNFPGRFSGRQFSNSRSEMNVSTLELGDSALYLCASNHGGTSTDTQYFGPGTRLTVL.